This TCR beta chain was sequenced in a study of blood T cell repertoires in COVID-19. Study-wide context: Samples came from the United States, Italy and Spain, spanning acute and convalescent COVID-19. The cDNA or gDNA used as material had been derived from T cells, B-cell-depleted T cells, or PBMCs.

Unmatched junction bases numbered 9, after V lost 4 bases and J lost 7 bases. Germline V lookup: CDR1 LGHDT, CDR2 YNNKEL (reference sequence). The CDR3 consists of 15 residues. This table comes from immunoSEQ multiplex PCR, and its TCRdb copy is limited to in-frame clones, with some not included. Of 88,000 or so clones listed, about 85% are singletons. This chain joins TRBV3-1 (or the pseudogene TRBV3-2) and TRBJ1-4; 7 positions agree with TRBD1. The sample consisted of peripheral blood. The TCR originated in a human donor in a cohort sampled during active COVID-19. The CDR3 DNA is TGTGCCAGCAGCCCCGGGACAGCACGAGCTGAAAAACTGTTTTTT. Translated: CASSPGTARAEKLFF.